This is a list of T cell receptor beta chains from one sample in a study of T cell responses to AZD1222 COVID-19 vaccine. Method: immunoSEQ multiplex PCR; TCRdb's copy keeps in-frame clones and lacks some. The sample holds 120,000 to 150,000 clones, approximately 89% seen once. The sample was peripheral blood, taken on day 0 of AZD1222 vaccination. All receptors derive from an adult in good health. Both conserved end residues are part of each CDR3. A D gene is named only where the DNA matches it firmly.

>TRBD2|TRBJ2-5|TRBV11-2
TGTGCCAGCAGCTGGTTAGCGGGAGGGGGGGAGACCCAGTACTTC
CASSWLAGGGETQYF
>-|TRBJ2-5|TRBV18
TGTGCCAGCTCACGACAGCAAGAGACCCAGTACTTC
CASSRQQETQYF
>-|TRBJ2-7|TRBV6-2/TRBV6-3
TGTGCCAGCAGTTACCCGAGCCTCGGGGATGGAAGCTACGAGCAGTACTTC
CASSYPSLGDGSYEQYF
>-|TRBJ1-6|TRBV6-5
TGTGCCAGCAGTTACGGGGGGGCTGGTTCACCCCTCCACTTT
CASSYGGAGSPLHF
>-|TRBJ2-3|TRBV29-1
TGCAGCGTTGAAGTAACTTCGGGCACAGATACGCAGTATTTT
CSVEVTSGTDTQYF
>-|TRBJ2-7|TRBV6-5
TGTGCCAGCAGTTTGTATCGGGGCCCCAGCTACGAGCAGTACTTC
CASSLYRGPSYEQYF
>-|TRBJ2-1|TRBV24-1
TGTGCCACAGCTCCCAGGGGAGGTACCTACAATGAGCAGTTCTTC
CATAPRGGTYNEQFF
>-|TRBJ2-7|TRBV6-2/TRBV6-3
TGTGCCAGCAGTTACGGGGCCGACTACGAGCAGTACTTC
CASSYGADYEQYF
>TRBD2|TRBJ2-1|TRBV19
TGTGCCAGTAGTCCGGGACTAGCGTACTACAATGAGCAGTTCTTC
CASSPGLAYYNEQFF
>-|TRBJ1-1|TRBV27
TGTGCCAGCAGTTTGGGGGGCGCCTCTTTAACTGAAGCTTTCTTT
CASSLGGASLTEAFF
>-|TRBJ1-1|TRBV7-6
TGTGCCAGCAGCTTACAGGAGACAGGATTCAAGTACACTGAAGCTTTCTTT
CASSLQETGFKYTEAFF
>TRBD1|TRBJ1-5|TRBV6-5
TGTGCCAGCAGCCCCAGGGGGCAGAATCAGCCCCAGCATTTT
CASSPRGQNQPQHF
>-|TRBJ2-1|TRBV27
TGTGCCAGCACTATGGCGTTCTCCAGCTCCTACAATGAGCAGTTCTTC
CASTMAFSSSYNEQFF
>-|TRBJ1-6|TRBV5-6
TGTGCCAGCAGCTTAAACAGAGAGGGGTTCATTTATAATTCACCCCTCCACTTT
CASSLNREGFIYNSPLHF
>-|TRBJ2-7|TRBV18
TGTGCCAGCTCACCAGTTATCGACAGGTACTACGGGCAGTACTTC
CASSPVIDRYYGQYF
>-|TRBJ2-1|TRBV6-2/TRBV6-3
TGTGCCAGCAGTTCCCACTTCAATGAGCAGTTCTTC
CASSSHFNEQFF